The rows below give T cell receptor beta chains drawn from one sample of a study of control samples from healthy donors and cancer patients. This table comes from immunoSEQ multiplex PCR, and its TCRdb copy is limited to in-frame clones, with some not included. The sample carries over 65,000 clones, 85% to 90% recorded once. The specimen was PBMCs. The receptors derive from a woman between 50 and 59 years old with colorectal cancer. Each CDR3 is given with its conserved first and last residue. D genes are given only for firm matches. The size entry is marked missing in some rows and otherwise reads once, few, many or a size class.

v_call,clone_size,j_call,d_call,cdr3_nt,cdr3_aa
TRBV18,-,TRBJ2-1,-,TGTGCCAGCTCACCACTAACTGAGCAGTTCTTC,CASSPLTEQFF
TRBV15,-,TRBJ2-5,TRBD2,TGTGCCACCAGCAGTCCCTTTGCGGGGGGGAGGGCCCAGTACTTC,CATSSPFAGGRAQYF
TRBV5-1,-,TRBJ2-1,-,TGCGCCAGCAGCTCTTGGGGAGACTCCTACAATGAGCAGTTCTTC,CASSSWGDSYNEQFF
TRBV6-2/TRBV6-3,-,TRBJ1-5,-,TGTGCCAGCACCCCGATGGGGTTGACAGATTATAGCAATCAGCCCCAGCATTTT,CASTPMGLTDYSNQPQHF
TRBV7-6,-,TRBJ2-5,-,TGTGCCAGCAGCCGAGACCCGTACCAAGAGACCCAGTACTTC,CASSRDPYQETQYF
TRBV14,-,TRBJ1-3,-,TGTGCCAGCAGCCAAGGCTCCGCCGGAAACACCATATATTTT,CASSQGSAGNTIYF
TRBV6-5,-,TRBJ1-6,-,TGTGCCAGCAACAACAGGAATTCACCCCTCCACTTT,CASNNRNSPLHF
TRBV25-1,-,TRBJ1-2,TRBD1,TGTGCCAGCAGTGATTGGCAGGGGGACTATGGCTACACCTTC,CASSDWQGDYGYTF
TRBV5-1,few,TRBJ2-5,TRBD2,TGCGCCAGCAACGTCGGGACTAGCGGGGCCGAGACCCAGTACTTC,CASNVGTSGAETQYF
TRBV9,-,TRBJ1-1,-,TGTGCCAGCAGCGTAGAAGGGATGGGAGGGACTGAAGCTTTCTTT,CASSVEGMGGTEAFF
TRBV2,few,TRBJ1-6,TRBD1,TGTGCCAGCAGAGGGACAGCGGTTTCTAATTCACCCCTCCACTTT,CASRGTAVSNSPLHF
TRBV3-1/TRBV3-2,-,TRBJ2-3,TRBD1,TGTGCCAGCAGCTACAGGGGCTCAGATACGCAGTATTTT,CASSYRGSDTQYF
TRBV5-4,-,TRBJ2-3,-,TGTGCCAGCAAGGACGTGGGGTATCCAGATACGCAGTATTTT,CASKDVGYPDTQYF
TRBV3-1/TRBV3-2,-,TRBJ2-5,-,TGTGCCAGCAGCCAAGGAAGGGGCCAAGAGACCCAGTACTTC,CASSQGRGQETQYF
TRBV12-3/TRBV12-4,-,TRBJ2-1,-,TGTGCCAGCAGTTTCCTAGCGCATGAGCAGTTCTTC,CASSFLAHEQFF
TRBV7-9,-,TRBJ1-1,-,TGTGCCAGCAGCTTATCAGGAAACACTGAAGCTTTCTTT,CASSLSGNTEAFF
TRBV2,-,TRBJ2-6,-,TGTGCCAGCAGTTACTCCGGGGGGCCCTTCTCTGGGGCCAACGTCCTGACTTTC,CASSYSGGPFSGANVLTF
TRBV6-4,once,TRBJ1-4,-,TGTGCCAGCAGTGCCGAGCGGGGAGAAAAACTGTTTTTT,CASSAERGEKLFF
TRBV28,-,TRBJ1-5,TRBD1,TGTGCCAGCAGTTTATTAGGGACAGGGGGAGGTCAGCCCCAGCATTTT,CASSLLGTGGGQPQHF
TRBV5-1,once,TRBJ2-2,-,TGCGCCAGCAGCTTGAATACGGGACCTCCCGGGGAGCTGTTTTTT,CASSLNTGPPGELFF
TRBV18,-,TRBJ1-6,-,TGTGCCAGCTCACCACCCTTAGAGGGTAGTCCCCTCCACTTT,CASSPPLEGSPLHF
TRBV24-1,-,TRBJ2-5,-,TGTGCCACCGCGGGGCCAGGTGGAGAGACCCAGTACTTC,CATAGPGGETQYF
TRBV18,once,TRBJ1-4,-,TGTGCCAGCTCACCCTCCGGGGGCGAATGGGAAAAACTGTTTTTT,CASSPSGGEWEKLFF
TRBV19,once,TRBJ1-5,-,TGTGCCAGTAGCTCCTCGCCGGGGTTCAATCAGCCCCAGCATTTT,CASSSSPGFNQPQHF
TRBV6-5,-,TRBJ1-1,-,TGTGCCAGCAGTTTCGGACAGTCCACTGAAGCTTTCTTT,CASSFGQSTEAFF
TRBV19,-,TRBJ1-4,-,TGTGCCAGTAGTATGGGACTTACTCTTGCAACTAATGAAAAACTGTTTTTT,CASSMGLTLATNEKLFF
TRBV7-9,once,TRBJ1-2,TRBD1,TGTGCCAGCAGCTTCGGACAGGACCTATATGGCTACACCTTC,CASSFGQDLYGYTF
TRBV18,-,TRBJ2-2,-,TGTGCCAGCTCACAGACTGAAAAAAACACCGGGGAGCTGTTTTTT,CASSQTEKNTGELFF
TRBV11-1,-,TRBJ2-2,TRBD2,TGTGCCAGCAGCTTGAGCGGGGGGTTCGGGGAGCTGTTTTTT,CASSLSGGFGELFF
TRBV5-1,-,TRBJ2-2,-,TGCGCCAGCACCGGACTTCACACCGGGGAGCTGTTTTTT,CASTGLHTGELFF
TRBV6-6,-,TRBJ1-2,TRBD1,TGTGCCAGCAGACAGGGGAACTATGGCTACACCTTC,CASRQGNYGYTF
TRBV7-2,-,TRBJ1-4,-,TGTGCCAGCAGCTTAGGGTCCTACGAAAAACTGTTTTTT,CASSLGSYEKLFF
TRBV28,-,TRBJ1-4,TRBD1,TGTGCCAGCAGTCCCGTGGACAGGGGGCGCGAAAAACTGTTTTTT,CASSPVDRGREKLFF